The sequence of this T cell receptor (beta chain) was determined in a study of T-cell memory formation after mild COVID-19. Study-level background: The study found TCR clusters largely donor specific.

The V end lost 1 base, the J end lost 1 base, and 10 bases lay between the germline ends. This CDR3 spans 14 amino acids. CDR1 SQVTM and CDR2 ANQGSEA come from the germline V gene. Regarding the study as a whole: Memory from before infection featured some responding clones, which suggests cross-reactive memory joined. CD4/CD8 balance held among clones contracting day 15 to 85, and later expanders leaned CD4+.

Each CDR3 protein is one row after TCRdb ran MiXCR on the 5' RACE reads. The sample includes approximately 250,000 distinct CDR3 sequences, over 15% seen only once; the top ten take around 23%. This clonotype was detected only a few times. Antigen: not known. The source material was PBMCs or a T cell subset sorted from them (not recorded which). This rearrangement joins TRBV29-1 to TRBJ2-5, with D perhaps matching TRBD1 (6 bases). The TCR comes from a man aged 18-30 years who had mild COVID-19 (a few samples of this study predate the infection). Cell type and time point are not known. The DNA of the CDR3 is TGCAGCGTTGAAGCACAGGGCCTCCAAGAGACCCAGTACTTC. It encodes CSVEAQGLQETQYF.